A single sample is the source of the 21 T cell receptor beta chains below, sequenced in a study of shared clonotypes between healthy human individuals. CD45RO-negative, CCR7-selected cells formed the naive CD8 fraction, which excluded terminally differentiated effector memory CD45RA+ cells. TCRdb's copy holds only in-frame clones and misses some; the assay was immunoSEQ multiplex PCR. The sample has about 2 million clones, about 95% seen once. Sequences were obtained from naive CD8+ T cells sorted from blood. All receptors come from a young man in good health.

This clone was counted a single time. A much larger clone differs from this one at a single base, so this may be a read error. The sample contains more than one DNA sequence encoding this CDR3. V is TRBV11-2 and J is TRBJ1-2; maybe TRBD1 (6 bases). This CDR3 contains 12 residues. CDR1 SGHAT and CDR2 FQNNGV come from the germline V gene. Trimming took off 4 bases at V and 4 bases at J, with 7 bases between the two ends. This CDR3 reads CASSSDSYGYTF. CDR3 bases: TGTGCCAGCAGCTCGGACAGCTATGGCTACACCTTC.

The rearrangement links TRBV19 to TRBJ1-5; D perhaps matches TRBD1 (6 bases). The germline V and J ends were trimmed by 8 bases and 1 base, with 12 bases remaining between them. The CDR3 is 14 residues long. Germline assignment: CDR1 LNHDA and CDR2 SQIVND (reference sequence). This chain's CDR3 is CASRTVESNQPQHF. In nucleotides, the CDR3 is TGTGCCAGTCGGACAGTCGAAAGCAATCAGCCCCAGCATTTT.

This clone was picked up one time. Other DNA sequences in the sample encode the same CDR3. The chain's CDR3 is CASSLSPNTEAFF. CDR3 nucleotide sequence: TGTGCCAGCAGCTTAAGTCCGAACACTGAAGCTTTCTTT. The rearrangement uses TRBV13 and TRBJ1-1; D is unclear. CDR3 length equals 13 residues. Trimming cost V 2 bases and J 1 base, with 5 bases left between them. CDR1 and CDR2 (germline): PRHDT, FYEKMQ (reference sequence). The entire variable domain, with the rest obtained from reference TRBV13 and TRBJ1-1, is as follows: AAGVIQSPRHLIKEKRETATLKCYPIPRHDTVYWYQQGPGQDPQFLISFYEKMQSDKGSIPDRFSAQQFSDYHSELNMSSLELGDSALYFCASSLSPNTEAFFGQGTRLTVV.

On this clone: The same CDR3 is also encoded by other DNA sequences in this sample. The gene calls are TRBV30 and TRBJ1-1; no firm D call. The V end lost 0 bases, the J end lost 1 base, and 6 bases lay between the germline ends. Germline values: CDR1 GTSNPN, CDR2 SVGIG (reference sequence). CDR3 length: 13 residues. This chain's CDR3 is CAWSVSENTEAFF. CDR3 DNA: TGTGCCTGGAGTGTATCTGAGAACACTGAAGCTTTCTTT. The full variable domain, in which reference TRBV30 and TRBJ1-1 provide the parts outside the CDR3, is SQTIHQWPATLVQPVGSPLSLECTVEGTSNPNLYWYRQAAGRGLQLLFYSVGIGQISSEVPQNLSASRPQDRQFILSSKKLLLSDSGFYLCAWSVSENTEAFFGQGTRLTVV.

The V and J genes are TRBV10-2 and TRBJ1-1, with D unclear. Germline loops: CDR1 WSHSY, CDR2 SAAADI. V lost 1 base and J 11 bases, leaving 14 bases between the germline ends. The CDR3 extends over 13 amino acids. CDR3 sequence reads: CASSEFDNPGAFF. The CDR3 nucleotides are TGCGCCAGCAGTGAGTTTGACAACCCGGGGGCTTTCTTT.

The CDR3 sequence is CASSLSPGDRAYGYTF. The CDR3 DNA sequence: TGTGCCAGCAGTTTATCCCCGGGAGACAGGGCTTACGGCTACACCTTC. V gene TRBV28 combines with J gene TRBJ1-2; 7 bases align to TRBD1. Germline loops: CDR1 MDHEN, CDR2 SYDVKM. Trimming removed 1 base from V and 8 bases from J; junction bases left unmatched: 13. This CDR3 spans 16 amino acids.

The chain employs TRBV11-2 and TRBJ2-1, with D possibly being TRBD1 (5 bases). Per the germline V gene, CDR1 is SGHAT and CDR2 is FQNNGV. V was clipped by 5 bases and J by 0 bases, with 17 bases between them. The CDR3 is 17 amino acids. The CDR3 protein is CASSPYRSVTSYNEQFF. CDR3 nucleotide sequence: TGTGCCAGCAGCCCTTACAGGAGCGTAACCTCCTACAATGAGCAGTTCTTC.

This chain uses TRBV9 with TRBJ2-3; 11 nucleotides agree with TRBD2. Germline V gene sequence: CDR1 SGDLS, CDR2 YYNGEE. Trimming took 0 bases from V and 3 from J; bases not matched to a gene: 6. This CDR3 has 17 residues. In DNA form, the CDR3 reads TGTGCCAGCAGCGTAGATCTTAGCGGGAGGGATACAGATACGCAGTATTTT. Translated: CASSVDLSGRDTDTQYF.

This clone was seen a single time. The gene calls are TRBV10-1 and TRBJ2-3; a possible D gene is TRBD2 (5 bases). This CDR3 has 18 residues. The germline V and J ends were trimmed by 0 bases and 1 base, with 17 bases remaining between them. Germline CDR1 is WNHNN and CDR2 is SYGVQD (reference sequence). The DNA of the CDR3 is TGCGCCAGCAGTGAGTCGCCCAGACGCGGAGGAGGCACAGATACGCAGTATTTT. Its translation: CASSESPRRGGGTDTQYF.

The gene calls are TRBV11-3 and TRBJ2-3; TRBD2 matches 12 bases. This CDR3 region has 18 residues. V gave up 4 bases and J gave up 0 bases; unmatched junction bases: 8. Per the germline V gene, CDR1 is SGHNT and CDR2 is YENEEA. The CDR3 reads CASSSGTSGHSSTDTQYF. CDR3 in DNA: TGTGCCAGCAGCTCCGGGACTAGCGGGCACTCTAGCACAGATACGCAGTATTTT.

The DNA of the CDR3 is TGCGCCAGCAGTGAGTTCAAGGGGAGCACTGAAGCTTTCTTT. Protein sequence: CASSEFKGSTEAFF. The rearrangement links TRBV10-1 to TRBJ1-1, with D perhaps TRBD1 (5 bases). Germline V gives CDR1 WNHNN, CDR2 SYGVQD (reference sequence). CDR3 length equals 14 residues. V lost 1 base and J 4 bases, leaving 10 bases between the germline ends.

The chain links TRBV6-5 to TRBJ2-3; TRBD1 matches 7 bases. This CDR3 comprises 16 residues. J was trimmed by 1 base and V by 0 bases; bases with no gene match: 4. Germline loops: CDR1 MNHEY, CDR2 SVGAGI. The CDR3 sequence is CASSYSSGGGTDTQYF. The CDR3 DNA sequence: TGTGCCAGCAGTTACTCTTCAGGGGGAGGCACAGATACGCAGTATTTT.

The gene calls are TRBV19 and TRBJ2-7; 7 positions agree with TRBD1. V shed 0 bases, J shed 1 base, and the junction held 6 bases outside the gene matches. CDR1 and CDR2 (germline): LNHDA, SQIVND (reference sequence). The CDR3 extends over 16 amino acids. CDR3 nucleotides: TGTGCCAGTAGTATAGAAACAGGGACAGTATCCTACGAGCAGTACTTC. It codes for CASSIETGTVSYEQYF.

The CDR3 is CASSFDSEETQYF. The CDR3 DNA reads TGTGCCAGTAGTTTCGACTCGGAAGAGACCCAGTACTTC. The chain joins TRBV19 to TRBJ2-5, with unresolved D. Germline CDR1 LNHDA, CDR2 SQIVND (reference sequence). This CDR3 is built from 13 residues. The V end was cut by 5 bases, the J end by 3 bases, with 10 bases between.

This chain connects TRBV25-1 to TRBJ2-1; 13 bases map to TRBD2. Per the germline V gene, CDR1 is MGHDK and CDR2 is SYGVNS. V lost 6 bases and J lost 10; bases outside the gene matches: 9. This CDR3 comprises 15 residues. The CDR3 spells CASRNIPGLAGEQFF. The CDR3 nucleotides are TGTGCCAGCAGAAACATACCGGGACTAGCGGGGGAGCAGTTCTTC.

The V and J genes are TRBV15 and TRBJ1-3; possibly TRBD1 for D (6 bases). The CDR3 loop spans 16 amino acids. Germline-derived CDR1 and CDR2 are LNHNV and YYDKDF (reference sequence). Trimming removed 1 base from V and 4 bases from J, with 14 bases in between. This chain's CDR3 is CATSRGTTGLGNTIYF. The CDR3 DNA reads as TGTGCCACCAGCAGAGGGACTACAGGGTTAGGAAACACCATATATTTT.

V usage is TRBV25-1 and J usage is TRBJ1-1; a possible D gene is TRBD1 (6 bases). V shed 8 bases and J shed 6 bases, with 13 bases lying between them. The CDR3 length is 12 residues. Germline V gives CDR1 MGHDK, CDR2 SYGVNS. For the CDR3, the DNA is TGTGCCAGCGGCTCCAGGGGCGCTGAAGCTTTCTTT. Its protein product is CASGSRGAEAFF.

CDR3 sequence: CASSPQNLLGYGYTF. The CDR3, as DNA: TGTGCCAGCAGTCCACAAAATCTTCTAGGCTATGGCTACACCTTC. The chain is built from TRBV28 and TRBJ1-2; D not resolved. This CDR3 has 15 residues. V was trimmed by 5 bases and J by 4 bases, leaving 17 bases between them. The V gene's germline CDR1 is MDHEN and CDR2 SYDVKM.

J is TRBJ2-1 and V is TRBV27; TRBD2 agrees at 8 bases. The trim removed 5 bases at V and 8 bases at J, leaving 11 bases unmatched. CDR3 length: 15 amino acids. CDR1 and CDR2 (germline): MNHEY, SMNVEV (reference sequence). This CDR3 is CASSQIGGAEDEQFF. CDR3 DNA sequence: TGTGCCAGCAGTCAAATCGGGGGGGCCGAAGATGAGCAGTTCTTC.

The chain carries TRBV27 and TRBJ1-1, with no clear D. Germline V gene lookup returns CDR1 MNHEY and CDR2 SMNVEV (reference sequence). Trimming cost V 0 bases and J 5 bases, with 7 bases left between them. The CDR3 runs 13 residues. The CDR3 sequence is CASSLSLETEAFF. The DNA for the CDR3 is TGTGCCAGCAGTTTATCGTTGGAAACTGAAGCTTTCTTT.

The CDR3 DNA reads as TGTGCCAGCAGCTTGTGGGGGGCCTGGGACACTGAAGCTTTCTTT. Amino acids: CASSLWGAWDTEAFF. The chain is built from TRBV5-6 and TRBJ1-1, with D possibly being TRBD1 (6 bases). Germline CDR1 and CDR2: SGHDT and YYEEEE. Trimming stripped 1 base from V and 3 bases from J, with 13 bases between. This CDR3 has 15 residues.